A selection of T cell receptor beta chains follows, all from one sample in a study of blood T cells in healthy people across ages. TCRdb analysed the 5' RACE reads with MiXCR anew, one entry per CDR3 protein. The sample comprises over 1.5 million distinct CDR3 sequences, around half of which are singletons, and about 2.1% rests with the top ten. Sequences were obtained from blood. Receptor source: a woman between 35 and 50 years old in good health. Both conserved end residues are part of each CDR3. D genes are given only for firm matches. For some rows the clone size is stated as once, few or many, or as a class when expanded; others skip it.

.	TRBJ2-7	TRBD1	TRBV4-2	CASSQPGQGGAYEQYF	TGTGCCAGCAGCCAACCTGGACAGGGGGGAGCCTACGAGCAGTACTTC
.	TRBJ2-7	TRBD1	TRBV20-1	CSADDRAYSYEQYF	TGCAGTGCAGATGACAGGGCCTATTCCTACGAGCAGTACTTC
.	TRBJ2-5	.	TRBV28	CASSEIWARGKETQYF	TGTGCCAGCAGCGAGATTTGGGCCAGGGGAAAAGAGACCCAGTACTTC
.	TRBJ2-4	TRBD2	TRBV6-1	CASSDGTSGDYIQYF	TGTGCCAGCAGTGACGGGACTAGCGGCGACTACATTCAGTACTTC
.	TRBJ2-3	.	TRBV12-3/TRBV12-4	CASRRDILGSDTQYF	TGTGCCAGCCGCAGAGATATCCTGGGTTCAGATACGCAGTATTTT
.	TRBJ2-1	.	TRBV6-1	CASSVQGYYEQFF	TGTGCCAGCAGTGTGCAGGGCTATTATGAGCAGTTCTTC
few	TRBJ2-1	.	TRBV12-3/TRBV12-4	CASSLGHGSYNEQFF	TGTGCCAGCAGTTTGGGGCATGGCTCCTACAATGAGCAGTTCTTC
.	TRBJ2-5	.	TRBV7-2	CASSLDLGLGTQYF	TGTGCCAGCAGCTTAGATTTGGGACTGGGGACCCAGTACTTC
.	TRBJ2-5	TRBD1	TRBV9	CAGSTGVEGTQYF	TGTGCCGGCTCGACAGGGGTTGAAGGGACCCAGTACTTC
.	TRBJ2-7	.	TRBV29-1	CSVVAYEQYF	TGCAGCGTTGTTGCCTACGAGCAGTACTTC
.	TRBJ2-1	.	TRBV7-9	CATLRGLVDEQFF	TGTGCCACCCTCCGCGGGCTAGTAGATGAGCAGTTCTTC
few	TRBJ2-7	.	TRBV6-5	CASSYYPGVSYEQYF	TGTGCCAGCAGTTACTATCCAGGGGTCTCCTACGAGCAGTACTTC
few	TRBJ2-7	.	TRBV2	CASRRQVTYEQYF	TGTGCCAGCAGGCGACAGGTCACCTACGAGCAGTACTTC
few	TRBJ2-7	.	TRBV19	CASSTLRGIEQYF	TGTGCCAGTAGTACCCTACGAGGGATCGAGCAGTACTTC
.	TRBJ2-5	TRBD2	TRBV9	CASSDTGTSGEETQYF	TGTGCCAGCAGCGACACCGGGACTAGCGGGGAAGAGACCCAGTACTTC
.	TRBJ1-6	.	TRBV10-3	CAIGETYNSPLHF	TGTGCCATCGGGGAGACCTATAATTCACCCCTCCACTTT
.	TRBJ2-5	TRBD1	TRBV29-1	CSARTGAAQETQYF	TGCAGCGCAAGGACAGGGGCCGCACAAGAGACCCAGTACTTC
.	TRBJ2-7	.	TRBV28	CASSSVSTGKYEQYF	TGTGCCAGCAGTTCCGTCTCGACAGGAAAATACGAGCAGTACTTC
.	TRBJ2-5	TRBD2	TRBV20-1	CSASGGTSGGLRLETQYF	TGCAGTGCTAGCGGCGGGACTAGCGGGGGCTTGAGGTTAGAGACCCAGTACTTC
few	TRBJ1-2	TRBD1	TRBV7-2	CASSFRGTPRDRGYNGYTF	TGTGCCAGCAGCTTTAGAGGGACCCCCCGGGACAGGGGATATAATGGCTACACCTTC
once	TRBJ2-1	.	TRBV12-3/TRBV12-4	CAVTLRRGGQNEQFF	TGTGCCGTGACCCTTCGCAGGGGGGGCCAGAATGAGCAGTTCTTC
.	TRBJ1-4	.	TRBV7-9	CASSYGAEKLFF	TGTGCCAGCAGTTACGGGGCGGAAAAACTGTTTTTT
few	TRBJ2-7	TRBD2	TRBV7-9	CASSTLAGAVDEQYF	TGTGCCAGCAGCACCTTAGCGGGGGCGGTCGACGAGCAGTACTTC
.	TRBJ2-5	.	TRBV7-2	CASSLAGLSVPETQYF	TGTGCCAGCAGCTTAGCCGGTCTCTCAGTCCCAGAGACCCAGTACTTC
few	TRBJ1-2	.	TRBV7-2	CASSSQEGTSSYGYTF	TGTGCCAGCAGCTCTCAGGAAGGGACGTCGAGCTATGGCTACACCTTC
few	TRBJ2-3	.	TRBV29-1	CSVRLADTQYF	TGCAGCGTTCGACTAGCAGATACGCAGTATTTT
.	TRBJ1-2	.	TRBV21-1	CACSKSGTGLYGYTF	TGTGCCTGCAGCAAATCCGGGACAGGACTCTATGGCTACACCTTC
.	TRBJ1-2	.	TRBV5-1	CASSLQGQTDGYTF	TGCGCCAGCAGCCTCCAAGGGCAAACCGATGGCTACACCTTC
.	TRBJ1-2	.	TRBV7-8	CASSLVQGRPVWSYGYTF	TGTGCCAGCAGCTTAGTCCAGGGTCGCCCCGTTTGGTCCTATGGCTACACCTTC
few	TRBJ2-5	TRBD1	TRBV5-1	CASSSSGTGGVETQYF	TGCGCCAGCAGCAGCTCCGGGACAGGGGGCGTCGAGACCCAGTACTTC
.	TRBJ2-1	.	TRBV5-1	CASSLVRAQNGNEQFF	TGCGCCAGCAGCTTGGTGAGGGCGCAGAACGGCAATGAGCAGTTCTTC
.	TRBJ1-5	.	TRBV29-1	CSVVFGNQPQHF	TGCAGCGTTGTATTCGGCAATCAGCCCCAGCATTTT
.	TRBJ2-3	TRBD2	TRBV9	CASSVAGGDSTDTQYF	TGTGCCAGCAGCGTAGCGGGGGGGGATAGCACAGATACGCAGTATTTT
many	TRBJ1-2	TRBD1	TRBV7-2	CASSSGQGARGGYTF	TGTGCCAGCAGCTCCGGACAGGGGGCTAGAGGTGGCTACACCTTC
few	TRBJ2-7	TRBD2	TRBV27	CASTQGGGAYEQYF	TGTGCCAGCACACAGGGCGGGGGGGCTTACGAGCAGTACTTC
.	TRBJ2-3	TRBD2	TRBV27	CASSSWTSGGARDTQYF	TGTGCCAGCAGTTCGTGGACTAGCGGGGGGGCCAGGGATACGCAGTATTTT
.	TRBJ2-5	.	TRBV6-2/TRBV6-3	CASSYGQEGDWETQYF	TGTGCCAGCAGTTACGGGCAGGAAGGGGATTGGGAGACCCAGTACTTC
few	TRBJ1-5	.	TRBV7-9	CASSLSGGFGQPQHF	TGTGCCAGCAGCTTAAGTGGTGGGTTTGGCCAGCCCCAGCATTTT
.	TRBJ2-7	.	TRBV11-2	CASSSVLRQESYYEQYF	TGTGCCAGCAGCTCGGTACTCCGACAGGAGTCTTACTACGAGCAGTACTTC
.	TRBJ2-5	.	TRBV4-2	CASSQYFGSQETQYF	TGTGCCAGCAGCCAATACTTTGGGAGCCAAGAGACCCAGTACTTC
.	TRBJ1-2	.	TRBV9	CASSPDGGNYGYTF	TGTGCCAGCAGCCCGGACGGGGGAAACTATGGCTACACCTTC
.	TRBJ2-3	.	TRBV27	CASSINGGLSTDTQYF	TGTGCCAGCAGCATCAACGGGGGGCTTAGCACAGATACGCAGTATTTT
.	TRBJ1-2	TRBD1	TRBV29-1	CSVEEGGGYGYGYTF	TGCAGCGTTGAAGAGGGAGGGGGCTATGGCTATGGCTACACCTTC
.	TRBJ2-7	TRBD2	TRBV12-3/TRBV12-4	CASSFGASGGSYNEQYF	TGTGCCAGCAGTTTTGGGGCTAGCGGGGGGAGCTACAATGAGCAGTACTTC